In this sample, the clone carrying this T cell receptor (beta chain) is medium-sized. TCR beta CDR3 was amplified by multiplex PCR, first round approximately 9 cycles, 32 V and 13 J primers. Via MiXCR, TCRdb re-called the multiplex PCR reads, giving one row per CDR3 protein. The top ten clones hold about an eighth of a sample with more than 1,500 distinct CDR3 sequences, just under 30% of them seen once. The data belong to a study of immune heterogeneity within non-small cell lung tumors. With 600 ng used per sample, the template was genomic DNA from bulk tumor. Multiple widely separated biopsies were taken from each primary tumor at surgery. The patients were newly diagnosed with non-small cell lung cancer, had not been treated, and had curative surgery. V was shortened by 7 bases and J by 5 bases, with 18 bases between the two germline ends. CDR1 and CDR2 (germline): SNHLY, FYNNEI. This CDR3 is built from 15 residues.

The J gene is TRBJ2-1, the V gene TRBV2; TRBD2 is a possible D gene (6 bases). The sequenced material came from lung tumor tissue. The TCR originated in a woman aged 45 to 65 with non-small cell lung cancer. This CDR3 is CASNHGGGYDNEQFF. The CDR3 nucleotides are TGTGCCAGCAATCACGGTGGGGGGTACGACAATGAGCAGTTCTTC.